A single TCR beta chain is shown here with its context. What it binds is not known. Sequencing was performed with immunoSEQ multiplex PCR; in TCRdb, only in-frame clones are kept and a portion is missing. This table holds 14,000 to 15,000 clones, roughly nine tenths found once. These data belong to a study of OX40 agonist ivuxolimab in advanced cancers. On the study more broadly: Ivuxolimab doses were 0.01, 0.1, 0.3, 1.5, 3 or 10 mg/kg every 2 weeks.

Findings of the study overall: Individuals who were partial responders at 0.1-3.0 mg/kg had clonal expansion that ranked among the lowest.

This CDR3 comprises 16 residues. Blood got drawn at baseline, again on cycle 4 day 1, and then on cycle 7 day 1. The gene calls are TRBV1 and TRBJ1-2. TRBV1 is a recognized pseudogene. The clonotype was recovered from an adult with an advanced solid tumor such as melanoma, head and neck, liver or kidney cancer. The sequenced sample was CD4+ or CD8+ T cells sorted from blood, obtained in a trial of the OX40 agonist ivuxolimab. The CDR3 sequence is CTSSVPFCAKTYGYTF. The CDR3 DNA sequence: TGCACCAGCAGCGTACCATTTTGTGCGAAAACCTATGGCTACACCTTC.